This TCR beta chain was identified during a study of beta chain features in type 1 diabetes. Whole-study context: Age, gender and cell yields were similar between patients and healthy donors. Regarding the study as a whole: PCR might favor shorter templates, equally in patients and controls.

Trimming took 3 bases from V and 11 from J, leaving 19 bases between them. The V gene's germline CDR1 is GTSNPN and CDR2 SVGIG (reference sequence). The CDR3 spans 13 residues. Comment on this clone: The target antigen is unknown.

It was one heparinised blood draw, averaging around 120 mL, that each donor gave. Over 95% purity was reached by all sorted populations. The authors reverse transcribed all of the isolated RNA, so sequencing captured expressed TCRB transcripts. Clones were read by immunoSEQ multiplex PCR, and TCRdb kept only the in-frame ones, dropping some. Counted here are 250,000 to 350,000 clones, 11% occurring once; the ten biggest clones make up under 0.02%. The receptor was derived from a woman aged 25 to 45 in good health. The material sequenced was naive CD4+ T cells from blood. The chain has TRBV30 and TRBJ2-5, with D tentatively TRBD2 (5 bases). CDR3 DNA sequence: TGTGCCTGGAGACAGCAAGTAGAGGGTGAGCAGTACTTC. Protein sequence: CAWRQQVEGEQYF.